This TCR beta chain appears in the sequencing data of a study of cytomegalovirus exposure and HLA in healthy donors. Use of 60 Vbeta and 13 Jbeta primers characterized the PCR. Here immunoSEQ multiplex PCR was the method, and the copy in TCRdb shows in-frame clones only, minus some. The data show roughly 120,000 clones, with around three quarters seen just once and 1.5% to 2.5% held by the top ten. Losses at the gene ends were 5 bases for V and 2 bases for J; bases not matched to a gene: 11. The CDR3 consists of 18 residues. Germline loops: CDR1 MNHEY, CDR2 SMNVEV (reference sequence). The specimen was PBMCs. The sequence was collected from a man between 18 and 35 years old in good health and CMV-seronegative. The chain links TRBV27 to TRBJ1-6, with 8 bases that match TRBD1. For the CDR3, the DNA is TGTGCCAGCAGTGCTAGAGGACAGGGTAGGACCTATAATTCACCCCTCCACTTT. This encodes CASSARGQGRTYNSPLHF.